This entry describes one T cell receptor beta chain. Its specificity is not known. The sample originates from a study of T cells after yellow fever vaccination. Study in general: Fractions with few cells were prepared using SMART-Seq v4 Ultra Low Input. Whole-study findings and limits: The CD4 and CD8 compartments had a small share of their clonotypes in common.

MiXCR, applied by TCRdb to the 5' RACE reads, yields one record per CDR3 protein. The table has just under 600,000 distinct CDR3 sequences, 13% seen once; the top ten hold over 11%. With 0 bases removed from V and 6 bases from J, the gap between germline ends came to 5 bases. CDR3 length: 11 amino acids. CDR1 is SQVTM, CDR2 ANQGSEA, per germline. This TCR was recovered from a young man who received the YFV17D yellow fever vaccine. The rearrangement joins TRBV29-1 to TRBJ1-1; D is unresolved. Source: PBMCs, taken on the day of the yellow fever booster vaccination. The CDR3 DNA sequence: TGCAGCGTTGAAGAGGAATCTGAAGCTTTCTTT. Translating gives CSVEEESEAFF.